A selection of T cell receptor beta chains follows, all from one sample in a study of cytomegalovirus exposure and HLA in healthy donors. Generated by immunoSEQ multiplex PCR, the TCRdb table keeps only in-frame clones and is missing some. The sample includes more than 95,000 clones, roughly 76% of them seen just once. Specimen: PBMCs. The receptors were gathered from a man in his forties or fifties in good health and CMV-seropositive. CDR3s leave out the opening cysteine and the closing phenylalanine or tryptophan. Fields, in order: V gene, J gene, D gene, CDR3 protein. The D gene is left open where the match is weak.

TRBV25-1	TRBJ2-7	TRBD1	ASSDWGQGGYEQY
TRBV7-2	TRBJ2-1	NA	ASRQGGGYNEQF
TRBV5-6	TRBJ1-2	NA	ASSFGRGGYT
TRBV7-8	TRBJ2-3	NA	ASSLTTGPRTDTQY
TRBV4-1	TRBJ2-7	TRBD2	ASSPRVTSGTYEQY
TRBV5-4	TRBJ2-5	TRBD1	ASGTGDNGETQY
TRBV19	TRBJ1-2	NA	ASSIDLEEGYT
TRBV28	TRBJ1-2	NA	AALAENYGYT
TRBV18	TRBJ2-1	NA	ASSPGTVSYNEQF
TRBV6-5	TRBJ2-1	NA	ASSSVFTTQNEQF
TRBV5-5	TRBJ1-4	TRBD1	ASSPGTGAKLF
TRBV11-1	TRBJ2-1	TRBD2	ASSSIFLAGGRNEQF
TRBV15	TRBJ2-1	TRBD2	ATMGLAGESSYNEQF
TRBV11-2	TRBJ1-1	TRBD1	ASSRGDRGRTEAF
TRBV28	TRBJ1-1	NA	ASSLPQGAYTEAF
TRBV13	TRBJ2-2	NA	ASSLYREGTGELF
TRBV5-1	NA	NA	ASSSQASSYEQY
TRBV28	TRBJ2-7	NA	ASSSPRRLALYEQY
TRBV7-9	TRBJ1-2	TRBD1	ASSSGTGEAGYT
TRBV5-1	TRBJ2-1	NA	ASSPTSSVGIYNEQF
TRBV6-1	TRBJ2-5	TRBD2	ASSEGTGGKETQY
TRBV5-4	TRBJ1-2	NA	ASSLTGFYGYT
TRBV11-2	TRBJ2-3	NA	ASSLAAKGADTQY
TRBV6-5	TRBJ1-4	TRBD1	ASSWTGEDEKLF
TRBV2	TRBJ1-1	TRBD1	ASSARGQITEAF
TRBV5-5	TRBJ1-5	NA	ASSLATGGKGPQH
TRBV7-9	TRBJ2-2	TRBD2	ASSKSSGVNTGELF
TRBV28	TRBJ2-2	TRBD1	ASSLGPGQGFGGELF
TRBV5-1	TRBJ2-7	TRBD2	ASSLDLAAGYEQY
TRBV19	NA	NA	ASRQAGSYEQY
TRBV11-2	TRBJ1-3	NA	ASSLAPPRVRGNTIY
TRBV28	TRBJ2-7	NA	ASERLGEQY
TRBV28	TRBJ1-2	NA	ASSGSSPAGYGYT
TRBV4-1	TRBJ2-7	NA	ASSQALFSSYEQY
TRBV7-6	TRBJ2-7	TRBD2	ASSSLPSSAGTIEQY
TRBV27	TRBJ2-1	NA	ASNGVGAYNEQF
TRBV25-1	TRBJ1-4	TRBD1	ASSEGQSNEKLF
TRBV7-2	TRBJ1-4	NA	ASSSANEKLF
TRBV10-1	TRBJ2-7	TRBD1	ASSDGGTGDNEQY
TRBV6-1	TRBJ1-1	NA	ASSQPQGRRTEAF
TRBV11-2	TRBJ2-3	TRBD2	ASRRGRGDITDTQY
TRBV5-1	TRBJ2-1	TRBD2	ASSRTSGMVNEQF
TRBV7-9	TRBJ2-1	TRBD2	ASSLEVAGGGEQF
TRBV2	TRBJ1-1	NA	ASSEVGGMNTEAF
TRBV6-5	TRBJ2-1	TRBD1	ASSSDRGTYNEQF
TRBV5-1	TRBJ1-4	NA	ASSSGDPNEKLF